The entry below gives a single T cell receptor beta chain sequence along with its context. This entry is derived from a study of blood T cell repertoires in COVID-19. For the study at large: From the United States, Italy and Spain came samples of acute and convalescent COVID-19. The cDNA or gDNA used as material had been derived from T cells, B-cell-depleted T cells, or PBMCs.

In the source study's methods: Amplification with reference gene primers provided the estimates of nucleated cell counts. Method: immunoSEQ multiplex PCR; TCRdb's copy keeps in-frame clones and lacks some. V and J calls and clone size follow that table, whereas D and trimming were derived from the DNA. Of 400,000 to 500,000 clones listed, 86% are singletons. Deletions cut 3 bases from V and 4 bases from J, with 10 bases between. This CDR3 region has 13 residues. Per the germline V gene, CDR1 is SGHNT and CDR2 is YYREEE (reference sequence). This receptor was obtained from a woman in her 30s with active or convalescent COVID-19. Sequencing was done on a sample of peripheral blood. J is TRBJ1-1 and V is TRBV5-4, with D possibly matching TRBD1 (5 bases). The CDR3 coding sequence is TGTGCCAGCAGCTGGGGACTCGGCACTGAAGCTTTCTTT. It yields the protein CASSWGLGTEAFF.